The TCR beta chain described here comes from a study of OX40 agonist ivuxolimab in advanced cancers. TCRdb's table, derived via immunoSEQ multiplex PCR, lists solely in-frame clones and lacks some. There are 35,000 to 50,000 clones in the sample; 70% to 85% occur only once, and 20% to 25% lies in the top ten. Between the trimmed V and J ends, which lost 4 bases and 2 bases, there was a span of 6 bases. The V gene's germline CDR1 is MNHEY and CDR2 SMNVEV (reference sequence). The CDR3 is 12 residues long. The sample consisted of CD4+ or CD8+ T cells sorted from blood, taken in a trial of the OX40 agonist ivuxolimab. This sequence originates from an adult with an advanced solid tumor such as melanoma, head and neck, liver or kidney cancer. V gene TRBV27 combines with J gene TRBJ2-7; D call uncertain. The CDR3 DNA follows: TGTGCCAGCAGTTCAACTCCCTACGAGCAGTACTTC. It encodes CASSSTPYEQYF.